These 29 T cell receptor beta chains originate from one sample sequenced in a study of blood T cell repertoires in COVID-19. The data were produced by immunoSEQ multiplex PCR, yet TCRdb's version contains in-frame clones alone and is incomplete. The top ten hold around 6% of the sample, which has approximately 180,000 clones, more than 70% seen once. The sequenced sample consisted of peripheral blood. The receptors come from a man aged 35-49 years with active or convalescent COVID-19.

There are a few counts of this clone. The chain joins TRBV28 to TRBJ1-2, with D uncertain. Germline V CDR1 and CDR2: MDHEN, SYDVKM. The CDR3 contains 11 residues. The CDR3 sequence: CYTNSNYGYTF. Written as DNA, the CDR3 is TGTTATACAAATTCTAACTATGGCTACACCTTC.

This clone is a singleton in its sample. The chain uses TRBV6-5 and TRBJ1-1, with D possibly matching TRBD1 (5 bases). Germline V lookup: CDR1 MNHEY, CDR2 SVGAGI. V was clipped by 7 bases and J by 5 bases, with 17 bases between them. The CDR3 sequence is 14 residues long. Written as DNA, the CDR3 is TGTGCCAGCACCTCACATACGCGGGGGACTGAAGCTTTCTTT. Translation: CASTSHTRGTEAFF.

In DNA form, the CDR3 reads TGCGCCAGCAGCTTGCATGCGGGGGGCGCAGGGTATGATTCACCCCTCCACTTT. Translation gives CASSLHAGGAGYDSPLHF. The chain joins TRBV5-1 to TRBJ1-6; D possibly corresponds to TRBD1 (6 bases). Germline V gene lookup returns CDR1 SGHRS and CDR2 YFSETQ. The V gene lost 1 base and the J gene lost 8 bases, with 22 bases spanning the gap. This CDR3 has 18 amino acids.

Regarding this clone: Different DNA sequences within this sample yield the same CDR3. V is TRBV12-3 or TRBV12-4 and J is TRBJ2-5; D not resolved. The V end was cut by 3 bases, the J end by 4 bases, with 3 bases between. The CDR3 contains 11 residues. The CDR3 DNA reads TGTGCCAGCAGTTTCAGAGAGACCCAGTACTTC. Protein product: CASSFRETQYF.

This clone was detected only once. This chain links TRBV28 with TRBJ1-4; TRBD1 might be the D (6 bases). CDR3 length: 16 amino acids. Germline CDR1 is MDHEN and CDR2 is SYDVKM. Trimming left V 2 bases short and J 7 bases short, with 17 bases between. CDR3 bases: TGTGCCAGCAGTTTACAGGGGTTAGGCGTCGCTGAAAAACTGTTTTTT. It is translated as CASSLQGLGVAEKLFF.

The CDR3 sequence is CASSVDDRGLYGYTF. In nucleotides, the CDR3 is TGTGCCAGCAGCGTAGACGACAGGGGCCTTTACGGCTACACCTTC. This chain joins TRBV9 and TRBJ1-2, with TRBD1 matching 8 bases. In germline, CDR1 is SGDLS, CDR2 YYNGEE. After removal of 0 bases from V and 8 bases from J, the junction contained 9 bases not matched to a gene. This CDR3 contains 15 residues.

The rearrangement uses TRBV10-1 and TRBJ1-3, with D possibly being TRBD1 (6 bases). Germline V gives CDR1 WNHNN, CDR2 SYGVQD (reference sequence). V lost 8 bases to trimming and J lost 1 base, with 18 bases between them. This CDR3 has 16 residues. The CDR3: CASEDDRLESGNTIYF. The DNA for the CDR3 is TGCGCCAGCGAAGACGACAGGTTAGAATCTGGAAACACCATATATTTT.

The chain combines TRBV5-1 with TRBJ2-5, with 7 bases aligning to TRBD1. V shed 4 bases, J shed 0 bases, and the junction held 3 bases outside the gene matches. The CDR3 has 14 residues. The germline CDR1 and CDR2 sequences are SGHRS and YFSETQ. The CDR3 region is CASSPQGYQETQYF. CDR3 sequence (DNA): TGCGCCAGCAGCCCACAGGGGTACCAAGAGACCCAGTACTTC.

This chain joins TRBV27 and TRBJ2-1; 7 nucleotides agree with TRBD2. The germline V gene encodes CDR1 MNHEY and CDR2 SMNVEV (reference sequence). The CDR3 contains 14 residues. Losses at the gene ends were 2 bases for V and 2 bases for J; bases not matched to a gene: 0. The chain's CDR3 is CASSLAGAYNEQFF. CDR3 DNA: TGTGCCAGCAGTTTAGCGGGGGCCTACAATGAGCAGTTCTTC.

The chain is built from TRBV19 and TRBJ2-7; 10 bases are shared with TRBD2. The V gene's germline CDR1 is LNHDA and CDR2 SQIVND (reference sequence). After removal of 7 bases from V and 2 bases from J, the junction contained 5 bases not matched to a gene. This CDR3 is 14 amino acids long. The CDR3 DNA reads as TGTGCCAGTATGCAGCGGGGGGGCCCCTACGAGCAGTACTTC. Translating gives CASMQRGGPYEQYF. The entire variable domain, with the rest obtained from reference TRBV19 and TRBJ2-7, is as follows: DGGITQSPKYLFRKEGQNVTLSCEQNLNHDAMYWYRQDPGQGLRLIYYSQIVNDFQKGDIAEGYSVSREKKESFPLTVTSAQKNPTAFYLCASMQRGGPYEQYFGPGTRLTVT.

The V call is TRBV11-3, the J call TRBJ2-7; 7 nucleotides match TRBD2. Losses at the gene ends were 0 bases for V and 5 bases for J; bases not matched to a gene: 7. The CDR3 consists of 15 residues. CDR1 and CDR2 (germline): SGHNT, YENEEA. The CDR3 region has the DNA TGTGCCAGCAGCTTAGATGGGAGGAGCGGGAACGAGCAGTACTTC. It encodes CASSLDGRSGNEQYF. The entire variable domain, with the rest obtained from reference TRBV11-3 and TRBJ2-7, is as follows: EAGVVQSPRYKIIEKKQPVAFWCNPISGHNTLYWYLQNLGQGPELLIRYENEEAVDDSQLPKDRFSAERLKGVDSTLKIQPAELGDSAVYLCASSLDGRSGNEQYFGPGTRLTVT.

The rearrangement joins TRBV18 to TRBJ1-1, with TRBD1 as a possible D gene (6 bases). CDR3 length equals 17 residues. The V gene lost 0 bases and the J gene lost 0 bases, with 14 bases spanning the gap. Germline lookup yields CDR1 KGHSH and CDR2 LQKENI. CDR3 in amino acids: CASSPPLTGPMNTEAFF. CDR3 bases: TGTGCCAGCTCACCACCGTTAACAGGGCCTATGAACACTGAAGCTTTCTTT.

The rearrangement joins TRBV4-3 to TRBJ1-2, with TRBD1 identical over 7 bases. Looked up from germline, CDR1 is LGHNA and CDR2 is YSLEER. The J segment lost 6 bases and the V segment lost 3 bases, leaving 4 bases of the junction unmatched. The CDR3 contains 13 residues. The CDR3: CASSQTGTDGYTF. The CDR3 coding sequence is TGCGCCAGCAGCCAGACCGGGACAGATGGCTACACCTTC.

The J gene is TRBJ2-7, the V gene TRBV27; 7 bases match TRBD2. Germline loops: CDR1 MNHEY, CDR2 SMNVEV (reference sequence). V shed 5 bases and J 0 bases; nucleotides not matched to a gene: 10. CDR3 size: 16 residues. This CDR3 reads CASSRDRTGGSYEQYF. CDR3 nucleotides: TGTGCCAGCAGTCGCGACAGAACGGGGGGCTCCTACGAGCAGTACTTC.

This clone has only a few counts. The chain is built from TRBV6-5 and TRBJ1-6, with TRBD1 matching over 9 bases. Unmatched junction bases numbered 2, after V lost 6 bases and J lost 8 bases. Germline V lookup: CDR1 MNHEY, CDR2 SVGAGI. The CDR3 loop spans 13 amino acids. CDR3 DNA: TGTGCCAGCAGACGGACAGGGGATTCACCCCTCCACTTT. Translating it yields CASRRTGDSPLHF.

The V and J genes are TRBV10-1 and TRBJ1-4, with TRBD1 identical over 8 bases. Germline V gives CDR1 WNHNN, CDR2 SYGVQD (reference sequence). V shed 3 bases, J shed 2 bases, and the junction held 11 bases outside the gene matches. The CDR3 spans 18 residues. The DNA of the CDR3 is TGCGCCAGCAGTGAATTAAGGGACAGGCTGTATACTAATGAAAAACTGTTTTTT. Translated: CASSELRDRLYTNEKLFF.

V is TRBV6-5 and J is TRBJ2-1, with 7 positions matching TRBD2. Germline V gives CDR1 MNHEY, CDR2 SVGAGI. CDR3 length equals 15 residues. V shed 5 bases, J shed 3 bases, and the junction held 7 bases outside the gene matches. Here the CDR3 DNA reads TGTGCCAGCAGTCCCACGGCGGGGGTCTACAATGAGCAGTTCTTC. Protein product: CASSPTAGVYNEQFF.

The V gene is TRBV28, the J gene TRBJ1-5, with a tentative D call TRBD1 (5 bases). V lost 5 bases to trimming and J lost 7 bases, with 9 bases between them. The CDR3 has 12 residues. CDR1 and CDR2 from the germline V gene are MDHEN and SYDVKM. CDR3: CASSPGPQPQHF. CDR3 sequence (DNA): TGTGCCAGCAGTCCAGGGCCCCAGCCCCAGCATTTT.

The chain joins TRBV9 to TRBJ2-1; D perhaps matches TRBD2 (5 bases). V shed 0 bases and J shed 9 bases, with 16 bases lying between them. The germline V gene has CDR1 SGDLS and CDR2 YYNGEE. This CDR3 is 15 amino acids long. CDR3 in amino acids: CASSVGVFGNAEQFF. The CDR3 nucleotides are TGTGCCAGCAGCGTAGGGGTATTCGGGAATGCTGAGCAGTTCTTC.

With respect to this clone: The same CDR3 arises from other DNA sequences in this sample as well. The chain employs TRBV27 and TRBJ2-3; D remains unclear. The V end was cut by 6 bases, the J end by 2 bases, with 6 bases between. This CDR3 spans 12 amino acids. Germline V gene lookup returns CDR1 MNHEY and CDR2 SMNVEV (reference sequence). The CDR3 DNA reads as TGTGCCAGCAGCCGAGACACAGATACGCAGTATTTT. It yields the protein CASSRDTDTQYF.

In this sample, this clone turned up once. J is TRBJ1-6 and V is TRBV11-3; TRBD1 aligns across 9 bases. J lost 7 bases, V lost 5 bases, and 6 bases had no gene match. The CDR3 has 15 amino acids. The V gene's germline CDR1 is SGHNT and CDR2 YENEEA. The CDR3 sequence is CASSLRTGDNSPLHF. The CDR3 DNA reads TGTGCCAGCAGCCTCCGGACAGGGGACAATTCACCCCTCCACTTT.

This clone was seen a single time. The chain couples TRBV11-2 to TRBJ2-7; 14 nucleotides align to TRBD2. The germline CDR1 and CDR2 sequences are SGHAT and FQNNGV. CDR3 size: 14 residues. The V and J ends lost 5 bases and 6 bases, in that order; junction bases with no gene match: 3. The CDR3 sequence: CASSRLAGGLEQYF. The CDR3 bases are TGTGCCAGCAGCCGACTAGCGGGAGGGCTCGAGCAGTACTTC.

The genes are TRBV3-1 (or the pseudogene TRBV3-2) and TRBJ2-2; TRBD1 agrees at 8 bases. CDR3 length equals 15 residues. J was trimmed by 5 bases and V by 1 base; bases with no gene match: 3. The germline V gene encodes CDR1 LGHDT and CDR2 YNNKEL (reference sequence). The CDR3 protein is CASSQADRATGELFF. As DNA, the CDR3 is TGTGCCAGCAGCCAAGCGGACAGGGCGACCGGGGAGCTGTTTTTT.

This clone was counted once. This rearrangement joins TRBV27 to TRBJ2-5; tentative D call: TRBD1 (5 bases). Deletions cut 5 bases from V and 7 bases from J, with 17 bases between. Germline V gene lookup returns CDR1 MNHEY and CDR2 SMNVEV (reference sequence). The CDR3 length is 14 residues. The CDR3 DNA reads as TGTGCCAGCAGTACTACAGGCGTGGGTGTGACCCAGTACTTC. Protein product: CASSTTGVGVTQYF.

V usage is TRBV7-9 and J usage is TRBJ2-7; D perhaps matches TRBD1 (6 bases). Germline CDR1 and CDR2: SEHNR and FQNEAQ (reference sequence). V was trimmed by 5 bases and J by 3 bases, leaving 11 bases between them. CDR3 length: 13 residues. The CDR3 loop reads CASSPSRGYEQYF. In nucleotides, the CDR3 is TGTGCCAGCAGCCCTAGCAGGGGCTACGAGCAGTACTTC.

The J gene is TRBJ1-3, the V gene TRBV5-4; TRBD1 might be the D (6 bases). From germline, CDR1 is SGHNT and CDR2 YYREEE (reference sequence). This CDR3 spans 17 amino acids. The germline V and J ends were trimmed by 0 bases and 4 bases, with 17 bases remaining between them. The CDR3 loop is CASSLARAGAGGNTIYF. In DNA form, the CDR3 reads TGTGCCAGCAGCTTGGCCCGGGCGGGGGCAGGAGGAAACACCATATATTTT.

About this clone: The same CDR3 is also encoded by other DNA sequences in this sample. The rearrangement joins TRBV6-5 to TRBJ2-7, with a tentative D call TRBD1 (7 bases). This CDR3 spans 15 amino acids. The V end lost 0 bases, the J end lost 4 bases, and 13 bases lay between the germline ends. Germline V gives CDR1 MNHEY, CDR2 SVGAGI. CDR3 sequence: CASSYSGQGGYEQYF. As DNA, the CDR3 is TGTGCCAGCAGTTACTCGGGGCAGGGGGGATACGAGCAGTACTTC.

The DNA of the CDR3 is TGTGCCAGCAGTTTCCACCCTCCCCTAGCGGGAGAAGACAATGAGCAGTTCTTC. Translating gives CASSFHPPLAGEDNEQFF. The V call is TRBV28, the J call TRBJ2-1; TRBD2 agrees at 10 bases. This CDR3 contains 18 residues. V lost 3 bases to trimming and J lost 5 bases; unmatched junction nucleotides: 13. Germline V gives CDR1 MDHEN, CDR2 SYDVKM.

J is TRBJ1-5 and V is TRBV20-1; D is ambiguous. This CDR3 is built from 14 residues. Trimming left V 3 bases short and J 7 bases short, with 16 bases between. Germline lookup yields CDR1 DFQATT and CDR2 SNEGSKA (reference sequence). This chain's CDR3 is CSASPQIPSQPQHF. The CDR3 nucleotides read TGCAGTGCTAGTCCCCAGATTCCGTCCCAGCCCCAGCATTTT.